Described below is a single T cell receptor (beta chain) sequence and its context. With 4 bases clipped from V and 10 bases from J, the junction kept 13 bases outside the gene matches. There are 17 residues in the CDR3. Germline V gene sequence: CDR1 MNHNS, CDR2 SASEGT. These data come from a study of OX40 agonist ivuxolimab in advanced cancers. Libraries were prepared by immunoSEQ multiplex PCR; TCRdb keeps only in-frame clonotypes and omits some of them. In the table there are 50,000 or so clones, approximately 82% of which are singletons. This clonotype originated in an adult with an advanced solid tumor such as melanoma, head and neck, liver or kidney cancer. This chain links TRBV6-1 with TRBJ2-1, with 13 bases lining up with TRBD2. The sample in question was CD4+ or CD8+ T cells sorted from blood, obtained in a trial of the OX40 agonist ivuxolimab. CDR3 nucleotides: TGTGCCAGCAGTGGCAGATTAACTAGCGGGGGGGCACGAGAGCAGTTCTTC. It translates to CASSGRLTSGGAREQFF.